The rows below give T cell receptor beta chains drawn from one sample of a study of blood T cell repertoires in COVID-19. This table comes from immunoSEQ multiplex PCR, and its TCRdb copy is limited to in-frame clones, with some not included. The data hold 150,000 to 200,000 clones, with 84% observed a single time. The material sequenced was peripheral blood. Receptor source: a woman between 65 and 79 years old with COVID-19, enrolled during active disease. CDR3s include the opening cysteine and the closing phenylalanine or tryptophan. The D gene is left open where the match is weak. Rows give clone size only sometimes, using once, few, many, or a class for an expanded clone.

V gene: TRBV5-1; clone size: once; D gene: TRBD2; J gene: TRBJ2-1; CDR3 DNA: TGCGCCAGCAGCTTACCACCGGCGGGAGCTTCCTACAATGAGCAGTTCTTC; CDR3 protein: CASSLPPAGASYNEQFF
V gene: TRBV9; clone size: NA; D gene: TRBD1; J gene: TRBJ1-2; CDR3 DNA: TGTGCCAGCAGCGCAACCGGGACAGGCGACTACACCTTC; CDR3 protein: CASSATGTGDYTF
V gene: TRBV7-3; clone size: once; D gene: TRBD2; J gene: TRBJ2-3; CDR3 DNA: TGTGCCAGCAGCTCTCCGACTAGCGGGGTGGATACGCAGTATTTT; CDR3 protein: CASSSPTSGVDTQYF
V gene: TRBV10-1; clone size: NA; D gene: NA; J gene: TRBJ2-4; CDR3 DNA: TGCGCCAGCAGACACAGGGAACCCAAAAACATTCAGTACTTC; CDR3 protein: CASRHREPKNIQYF
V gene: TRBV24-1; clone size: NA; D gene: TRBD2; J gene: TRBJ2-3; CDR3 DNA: TGTGCCACCAGTGAACCTGGGACTAGCGGGGGGAGGGCAGATACGCAGTATTTT; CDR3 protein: CATSEPGTSGGRADTQYF
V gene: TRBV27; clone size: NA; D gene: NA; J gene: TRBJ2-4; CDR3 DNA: TGTGCCAGCAGTTCACTTACCAACCAACAGGGTTCGGGCAAAAACATTCAGTACTTC; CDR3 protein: CASSSLTNQQGSGKNIQYF
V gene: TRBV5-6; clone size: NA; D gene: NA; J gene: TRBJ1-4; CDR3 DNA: TGTGCCAGCAGCTTCAGGGGAAGTAATGAAAAACTGTTTTTT; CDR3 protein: CASSFRGSNEKLFF
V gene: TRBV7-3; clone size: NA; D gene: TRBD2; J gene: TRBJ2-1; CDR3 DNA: TGTGCCAGCAGCCCATGGACTAGCGGGGGGCCCCAGTTCTTC; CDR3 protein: CASSPWTSGGPQFF
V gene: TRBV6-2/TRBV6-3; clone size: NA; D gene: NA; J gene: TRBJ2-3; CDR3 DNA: TGTGCCAGCAGCCTACAGGGATGGGCGGCAGATACGCAGTATTTT; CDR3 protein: CASSLQGWAADTQYF
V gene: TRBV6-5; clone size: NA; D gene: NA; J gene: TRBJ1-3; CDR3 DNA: TGTGCCAGCAGTTACTCGATCCGCAGCTCTGGAAACACCATATATTTT; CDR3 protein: CASSYSIRSSGNTIYF
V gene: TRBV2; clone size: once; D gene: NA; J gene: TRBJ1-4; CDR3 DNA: TGTGCCAGCAGTGTGTCGGCGGCCCCTAATGAAAAACTGTTTTTT; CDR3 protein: CASSVSAAPNEKLFF
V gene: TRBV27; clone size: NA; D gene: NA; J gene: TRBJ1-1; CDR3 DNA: TGTGCCAGCAGGACAGGCTGGAACACTGAAGCTTTCTTT; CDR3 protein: CASRTGWNTEAFF
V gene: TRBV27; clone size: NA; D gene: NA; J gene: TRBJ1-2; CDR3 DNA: TGTGCCAGCAGTTCGGGAGGGATGGATGGCTACACCTTC; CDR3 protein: CASSSGGMDGYTF
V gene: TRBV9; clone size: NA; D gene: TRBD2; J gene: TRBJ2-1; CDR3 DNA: TGTGCCACTGGGCGGGAGAAGCAGTTCTTC; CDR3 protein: CATGREKQFF
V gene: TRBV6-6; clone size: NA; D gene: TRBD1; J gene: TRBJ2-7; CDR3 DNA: TGTGCCAGCACCAAGGGACAGTTCTACGAGCAGTACTTC; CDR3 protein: CASTKGQFYEQYF
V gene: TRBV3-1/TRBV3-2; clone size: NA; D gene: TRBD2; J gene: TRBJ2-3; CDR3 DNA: TGTGCCAGCAGCCCCGGACTAGCGGGCCCCGGCGATACGCAGTATTTT; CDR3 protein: CASSPGLAGPGDTQYF